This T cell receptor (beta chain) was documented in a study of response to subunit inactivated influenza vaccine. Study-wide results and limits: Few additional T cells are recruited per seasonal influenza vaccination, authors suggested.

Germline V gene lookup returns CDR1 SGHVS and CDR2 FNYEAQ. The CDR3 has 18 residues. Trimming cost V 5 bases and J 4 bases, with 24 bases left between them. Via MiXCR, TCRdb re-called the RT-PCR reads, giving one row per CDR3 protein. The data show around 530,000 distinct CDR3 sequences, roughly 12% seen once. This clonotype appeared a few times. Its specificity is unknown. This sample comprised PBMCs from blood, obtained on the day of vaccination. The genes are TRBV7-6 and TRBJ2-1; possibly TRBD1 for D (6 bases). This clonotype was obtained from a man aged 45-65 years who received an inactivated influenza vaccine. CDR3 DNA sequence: TGTGCCAGCAGCCCCATATTAAGACAGGCGTCTCGATACAATGAGCAGTTCTTC. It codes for CASSPILRQASRYNEQFF.